The following is a T cell receptor beta chain sequence with its context. This sample is part of a study of blood T cell repertoires in COVID-19. Study in general: T cells, B-cell-depleted T cells, or PBMCs provided the cDNA or gDNA that served as material.

CDR1 is SQVTM, CDR2 ANQGSEA, per germline. This CDR3 spans 14 amino acids. Sequencing was performed with immunoSEQ multiplex PCR; in TCRdb, only in-frame clones are kept and a portion is missing. The sample contains roughly 440,000 clones, approximately 90% of which appear only once. The chain carries TRBV29-1 and TRBJ1-1; D is uncertain. Sequenced input: peripheral blood. The receptor comes from a woman aged 50 to 60 with COVID-19, enrolled during active disease. This chain's CDR3 is CWPREGMVDTEAFF. The CDR3 region has the DNA TGCTGGCCGAGGGAGGGAATGGTCGACACTGAAGCTTTCTTT.